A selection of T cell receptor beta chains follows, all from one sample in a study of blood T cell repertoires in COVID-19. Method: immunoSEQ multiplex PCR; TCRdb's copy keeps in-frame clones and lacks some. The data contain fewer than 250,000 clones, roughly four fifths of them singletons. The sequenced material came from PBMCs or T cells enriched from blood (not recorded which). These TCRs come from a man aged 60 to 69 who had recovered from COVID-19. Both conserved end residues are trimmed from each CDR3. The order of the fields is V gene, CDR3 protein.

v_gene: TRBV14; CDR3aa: ASSRIGSSTDTQY
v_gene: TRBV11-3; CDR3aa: ASSPRNQGARGYT
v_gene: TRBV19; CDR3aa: ASSIGPGTRTGELF
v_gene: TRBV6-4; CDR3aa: ASSPIWGGRGVTGANVLT
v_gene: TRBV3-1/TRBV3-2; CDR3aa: ASKDRGQETQY
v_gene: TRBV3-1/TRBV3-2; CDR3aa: ASSPQAGPNTGELF
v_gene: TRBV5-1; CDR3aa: ASSLEGGRATNEKLF
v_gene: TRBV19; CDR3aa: ASNWGLGNEQF
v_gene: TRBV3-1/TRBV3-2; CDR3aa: ASSRGQGAYEKLF
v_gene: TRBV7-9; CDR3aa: ASSLEQGGAEQY
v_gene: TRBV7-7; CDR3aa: ASSLSPGQGDTQY
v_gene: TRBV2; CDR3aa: ASSDSRTVSSYNSPLH
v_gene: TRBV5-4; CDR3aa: ASSLGGGKLF
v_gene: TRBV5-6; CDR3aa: ASTRSGETQY
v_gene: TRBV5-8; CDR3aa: ASTRSGFGTEAF